The present entry profiles one T cell receptor (beta chain) with its context. Its antigen is unknown. The record has no base qualities; no much larger clone is one base away. The data were obtained in a study of cytomegalovirus exposure and HLA in healthy donors (dated 2017 in TCRdb). Some background on the complete study: In an earlier analysis of roughly 590 of the donors, roughly 300 Gb of sequence data and 90 million to 120 million unique TCR beta sequences from approximately 180 million T cells were reported. Roughly 310 gigabases of sequencing data and approximately 93 million unique TCR sequences were included in an early release covering over 600 HLA-typed donors. Of the roughly 400 genotyped donors, 81% were placed in the genetic ancestry cluster associated with self-reported Caucasian donors. The study aimed to test whether cataloging public T cell receptors could reveal signatures of past pathogen exposure. Using immunosequencing, the study profiled T cell repertoires from fewer than 700 subjects and related those repertoires to cytomegalovirus serostatus. A separate validation cohort of more than 100 different subjects was used in addition to the approximately 640-subject first cohort. The study combined high-throughput TCR immunosequencing, statistical association of individual TCRs with disease status, and machine learning to predict cytomegalovirus infection status. In a later analysis, previously published TCR beta repertoires from some 640 donors were re-analyzed and high-resolution HLA genotyping was added so that TCR occurrence patterns could be studied. The later analysis used no new phenotypic data to find candidate immune exposures, relying instead on TCR beta sequences and their occurrence across donors. An earlier analysis of more than 450 of the donors used high-throughput TCR beta sequencing to judge whether each TCR beta V gene segment behaved as functional or pseudogenic. Donor age, sex, ethnicity and CMV serostatus were compiled alongside the repertoire data. In a later genetic analysis, genome-wide SNP genotypes for 398 of the 666 donors were used, and that subset was treated as a discovery cohort. Every repertoire in the discovery cohort had been generated on one and the same sequencing platform. Class I and class II HLA loci were covered by the typing at four-digit resolution. The number of donors typed differed by locus, with about 629-630 for A, B, C, DRB1 and DQB1, approximately 500 for DQA1, about 610 for DPA1, and 400 to 490 for DPB1. A handful of DR-DQ haplotypes were treated as single units for association and clustering because of strong linkage in the cohort. Across around 400 genotyped donors of the cohort, an average of approximately 220,000 unique TCR beta nucleotide sequences per donor were sequenced, and 15% to 20% of those sequences were non-productive.

The library was obtained by the immunoSEQ multiplex PCR assay. A mixture of 60 forward primers for TCR Vbeta segments and 13 reverse primers for TCR Jbeta segments was used in the multiplex PCR. The CDR3 region of rearranged TCR beta genes was amplified from genomic DNA with a multiplex PCR assay. The amplified TCR beta libraries were sequenced on the Illumina HiSeq System as 87-base-pair reads. From the authors' description of their analysis: A later analysis tallied around 87 million unique TCR beta chains across the 700 or so repertoires, and about 10 million of those chains were shared by two or more donors. Raw reads were error-corrected and collapsed into unique sequences by a nearest-neighbor algorithm in which closely related sequences were merged to remove PCR and sequencing errors. Alignment of CDR3 sequences to IMGT reference sequences was used to assign V, D and J gene segments. Each retained sequence needed at least a six-nucleotide match to both a V gene segment and a J gene segment. Rearrangements were called productive when the CDR3 lacked stop codons and stayed in frame with V and J; all others were non-productive. Following IMGT convention, CDR3 was defined as the stretch from the second conserved V-encoded cysteine up to the conserved J-encoded phenylalanine. In an earlier analysis of approximately 590 of the donors, sequences lacking an unambiguous match to a single V gene segment were excluded. An earlier analysis of fewer than 750 of the donors classified V segments as functional when productive rearrangements were above 56.7% and as segregating when the standard deviation between donors was above 5%. A statistical classification framework was built for diagnosing cytomegalovirus status from the catalog of TCR beta chain sequences. In a later analysis, TCR nucleotide sequences were compared against IMGT/GENE-DB human TR gene sequences so that V and J genes could be assigned. The TCRdist pipeline was used in a later analysis to assign CDR3 sequences and most-parsimonious VDJ recombination scenarios. In a later analysis, each TCR beta chain was defined by its CDR3 amino acid sequence together with its V-gene family, and reads lacking a unique V-gene family were excluded. As a way to deal with suspected cross-contamination and a sequencing artifact, a later analysis dropped 450 to 600 nucleotide sequences that were highly shared and had low generation probability. A later analysis calculated a clonal expansion index for each public chain from normalized within-repertoire ranks of inferred template counts. Generation probabilities in a later analysis came from a VDJ recombination model fitted to out-of-frame rearrangements, and those results were checked against IGoR. In a later analysis, hypergeometric tests were used to score TCR-TCR, TCR-HLA and TCR-CMV co-occurrence, with a repertoire-size bias correction applied to TCR pairs. In a later analysis, false discovery rates were estimated by permuting HLA or CMV assignments 20 times. In a later analysis, co-occurring TCRs were grouped with DBSCAN, and TCRdist sequence similarity was added when clustering was performed within HLA-allele-positive subsets. Co-occurrence clustering excluded repertoires with fewer than 30,000 or more than 120,000 public chains, plus five with anomalous nucleotide sharing. Here the immuneACCESS table is served through TCRdb, limited to in-frame sequences with V and J called. Missing clones are a known gap in these copies; in checked studies unresolved V genes cover under half, and the rest lacks a known reason. Clone size and V and J calls were adopted from that table, with D and trimming inferred from the DNA. Across this sample there are some 150,000 clones, with roughly three quarters seen only once. The ten largest make up 4.5% to 6% of the sample.

The cohort was made up of approximately 700 healthy bone marrow donors. At the time of sampling, every cohort member was nominally healthy, though immune exposures that went unrecorded were likely present. The donor tested CMV seronegative and was one of the 352 seronegative cohort members. A peripheral blood sample was collected from each donor, and TCR beta sequencing was performed on peripheral blood mononuclear cells. Genomic DNA extraction from the blood cell samples was performed with the Qiagen DNeasy Blood Extraction Kit. Cut back by 0 bases and 10 bases, the V and J ends lie 13 bases apart. Counted from cysteine to phenylalanine, this CDR3 has 14 amino acids. Only the CDR3 part of the read is kept: 42 bases, read in frame from the first base. Reading the germline V gene gives CDR1 LGHNA and CDR2 YNFKEQ. The study at large found these results: In an earlier analysis of some 540 of the donors, most TCR beta V segments appeared in productive rearrangements about 87% or about 30% of the time, broadly matching IMGT annotations. Because some donors lacked HLA typing at each locus, the association tests relied only on the typed subset. The presence/absence analyses assumed that sequencing depth was roughly uniform across donors, and that assumption may not be true. A later analysis reported that several top co-occurrence clusters appeared linked to parvovirus B19, influenza, CMV and Epstein-Barr virus. Only TCR beta chains were sequenced in this cohort, and the absence of alpha or paired-chain data limited detectable features. At a false discovery rate of 0.05, a later analysis linked about 16,000 TCR beta sequences to specific HLA alleles. When HLA alleles, especially DR and DQ, strongly co-occurred, attributing TCR associations to individual alleles was difficult. Most TCR sequences were observed very rarely across donors, whereas some public TCRs were present in many individuals. Some IMGT-functional V segments, including TRBV6-2 and TRBV6-3, could not be told apart with the 87-base-pair reads, so those segments were excluded. In a later genetic analysis, fewer N-insertions in productive TCRs were reported among donors in an Asian-associated ancestry cluster than the roughly 700-donor mean. In a later analysis, the rate of TCR association differed among HLA loci, with DRB1 alleles having the most associated TCRs and HLA-C alleles having the fewest. V-gene and J-gene trimming of TCR beta chains was associated with a missense DCLRE1C variant in a later genetic analysis, and the association was replicated in an independent cohort. It was suggested by the authors that the approach could potentially be generalized to other disease states and immunological phenotypes. In vitro tests confirmed that a few of the cytomegalovirus-associated TCR beta chains recognize cytomegalovirus antigens. Most CMV-associated TCR beta chains appeared to be HLA-restricted in a later analysis, and the HLA associations seemed to be driven largely by CMV exposure. The classifier was reported to diagnose cytomegalovirus status with high specificity and sensitivity in both the original cohort and the validation cohort. In a later analysis, HLA-associated TCR beta chains showed more clonal expansion and lower generation probabilities than non-associated chains that were equally common. A further reported finding was that TCR beta sequences accurately predicted the HLA-A and HLA-B alleles for most subjects in the first cohort. Linkage disequilibrium might explain the correlated functional status among segregating V segments, but an unknown experimental factor could not be ruled out. In the study, some 180 TCR beta chains were listed as associated with cytomegalovirus. Because counts were too low, about 15 rarely observed V segments, including chromosome 9 orphons, were left out of the earlier analysis of 587 of the donors. CMV serostatus was the only immune exposure information available for the cohort. A cluster of highly shared sequence variants was judged likely to be a technical artifact of the sequencing pipeline.

The sequenced sample consisted of PBMCs. The chain links TRBV4-2 with TRBJ2-1, with no confidently assigned D gene. The receptor's source is a woman aged 45 to 65 in good health and CMV-seronegative. CDR3 loop: CASSQESGRHEQFF. The bases are TGTGCCAGCAGCCAAGAATCTGGCCGCCACGAGCAGTTCTTC.